What follows describes a single T cell receptor (beta chain). This record belongs to a study of blood T cell repertoires in COVID-19. CDR1 is SEHNR, CDR2 FQNEAQ, per germline (reference sequence). The CDR3 loop spans 14 amino acids. V shed 6 bases and J 5 bases; nucleotides not matched to a gene: 6. Method: immunoSEQ multiplex PCR; TCRdb's copy keeps in-frame clones and lacks some. Among some 160,000 clones listed, around 89% were seen once. Sequencing used peripheral blood. This rearrangement joins TRBV7-9 to TRBJ2-1; TRBD1 matches at 8 bases. This clonotype was obtained from a woman aged 55-70 years with active COVID-19. Here the CDR3 DNA reads TGTGCCAGCAGGATGGACAGGGTTAACAATGAGCAGTTCTTC. This sequence encodes CASRMDRVNNEQFF.